The 29 T cell receptor beta chains given below trace back to one sample, sequenced in a study of blood T cell repertoires in COVID-19 (dated by TCRdb to about 2020). Library generation was performed with the immunoSEQ multiplex PCR assay. This immuneACCESS table, as held by TCRdb, lists in-frame sequences with V and J called but not all clones. Of the missing ones, under half trace to an unresolved V gene in checked studies; the others have no known cause. This sample comprises under 300,000 clones, 83% of them detected only once. Of the sample, roughly 9.4% is held by the ten largest clones. Sequenced: peripheral blood. These receptors originate from a woman between 50 and 59 years old who had recovered from COVID-19.

The V gene is TRBV19, the J gene TRBJ1-5, with no clear D. V lost 1 base to trimming and J lost 5 bases, with 12 bases between them. The CDR3 contains 15 residues. CDR1 LNHDA and CDR2 SQIVND come from the germline V gene (reference sequence). The CDR3 DNA reads as TGTGCCAGTAGTATAGTAGCGGGTTCGGATCAGCCCCAGCATTTT. As protein: CASSIVAGSDQPQHF.

This clone appeared a single time. DNA of the CDR3: TGTGCCTGGAGGGCGACAGGGTCACCAGATACGCAGTATTTT. It is translated as CAWRATGSPDTQYF. The rearrangement uses TRBV30 and TRBJ2-3; 7 positions match TRBD1. The junction had 7 bases not matched to a gene; V was cut back by 3 bases and J by 4 bases. CDR1 is GTSNPN, CDR2 SVGIG, per germline (reference sequence). The CDR3 has 14 residues.

This clone has a count of ten or more. A junction end diverges from the germline sequence, so it may reflect a read error. This CDR3 reads CASSDSGESYEQYF. CDR3 coding DNA: TGTGCCAGCAGTGACTCAGGGGAATCCTACGAGCAGTACTTC. The rearrangement links TRBV6-2 or TRBV6-3 to TRBJ2-7; TRBD1 is a possible D gene (6 bases). The germline CDR1 and CDR2 sequences are MNHEY and SVGEGT. The CDR3 runs 14 residues.

The chain uses TRBV9 and TRBJ2-1; D possibly corresponds to TRBD1 (6 bases). Germline V CDR1 and CDR2: SGDLS, YYNGEE. The CDR3 sequence is 18 residues long. Trimming took 4 bases from V and 8 from J, leaving 28 bases between them. DNA of the CDR3: TGTGCCAGCAGCTCTATCCCAACCCGGGACACCCGCCTCCATGAGCAGTTCTTC. It translates to CASSSIPTRDTRLHEQFF. Combining the CDR3 with reference TRBV9 and TRBJ2-1 gives the whole variable domain DSGVTQTPKHLITATGQRVTLRCSPRSGDLSVYWYQQSLDQGLQFLIQYYNGEERAKGNILERFSAQQFPDLHSELNLSSLELGDSALYFCASSSIPTRDTRLHEQFFGPGTRLTVL.

J is TRBJ2-2 and V is TRBV6-4; 7 nucleotides line up with TRBD1. V was pared by 3 bases and J by 3 bases, with 4 bases of the junction left unmatched. The CDR3 extends over 15 amino acids. Germline values: CDR1 MRHNA, CDR2 SNTAGT. The CDR3 protein is CASSEQGRDTGELFF. CDR3 nucleotide sequence: TGTGCCAGCAGTGAACAGGGGCGCGACACCGGGGAGCTGTTTTTT.

The chain joins TRBV30 to TRBJ2-7; weak D call: TRBD1 (6 bases). V shed 7 bases and J shed 2 bases, with 15 bases lying between them. The CDR3 has 13 amino acids. Germline CDR1 and CDR2: GTSNPN and SVGIG (reference sequence). The CDR3: CALLPGAPYEQYF. The CDR3, as DNA: TGTGCCTTACTTCCAGGGGCCCCCTACGAGCAGTACTTC.

This rearrangement joins TRBV6-5 to TRBJ2-3; D might be TRBD1 (6 bases). V shed 6 bases and J shed 6 bases, with 10 bases lying between them. CDR1 and CDR2 (germline): MNHEY, SVGAGI. This CDR3 is 12 amino acids long. The CDR3 reads CASRTQGDTQYF. The CDR3, as DNA: TGTGCCAGCAGAACTCAGGGGGATACGCAGTATTTT.

The gene calls are TRBV6-2 or TRBV6-3 and TRBJ2-7; 9 bases agree with TRBD2. The ends lost 5 bases at V and 2 bases at J; junction bases unmatched: 4. Per the germline V gene, CDR1 is MNHEY and CDR2 is SVGEGT. The CDR3 spans 14 residues. This CDR3 is CASSLAGLAYEQYF. CDR3 coding DNA: TGTGCCAGCAGTCTAGCGGGGTTGGCCTACGAGCAGTACTTC.

The rearrangement links TRBV27 to TRBJ1-2; 8 bases fit TRBD1. Per germline, CDR1 MNHEY and CDR2 SMNVEV (reference sequence). The CDR3 is 13 amino acids. Trimming at V came to 3 bases and at J to 5 bases, leaving 2 bases not matched to a gene. CDR3 protein: CASSLTGVYGYTF. CDR3 DNA: TGTGCCAGCAGTTTGACAGGGGTATATGGCTACACCTTC.

For the CDR3, the DNA is TGCGCCAGCAGCCAAGAAATCCGGGGGGCTTCTGGAGATACGCAGTATTTT. It specifies CASSQEIRGASGDTQYF. This chain joins TRBV4-3 and TRBJ2-3; maybe TRBD2 (7 bases). The CDR3 runs to 17 residues. V lost 0 bases and J 5 bases, leaving 18 bases between the germline ends. Per the germline V gene, CDR1 is LGHNA and CDR2 is YSLEER.

The chain is built from TRBV6-2 or TRBV6-3 and TRBJ1-3; 8 positions match TRBD1. Trimming cost V 5 bases and J 16 bases; bases outside gene matches: 10. Looked up from germline, CDR1 is MNHEY and CDR2 is SVGEGT. The CDR3 is 12 residues long. This CDR3 is CASSAGQGDVYF. CDR3 DNA sequence: TGTGCCAGCAGTGCCGGACAGGGCGACGTGTATTTT.

This rearrangement joins TRBV7-3 to TRBJ2-1; 11 bases are shared with TRBD2. Germline V gene sequence: CDR1 SGHTA, CDR2 FQGTGA. The CDR3 has 16 amino acids. V was clipped by 2 bases and J by 6 bases; unmatched bases: 6. CDR3: CASSLWASGGPNEQFF. CDR3 bases: TGTGCCAGCAGCTTATGGGCTAGCGGGGGGCCCAATGAGCAGTTCTTC.

The chain uses TRBV6-5 and TRBJ2-7, with a weak D call TRBD2 (6 bases). V dropped 1 base and J dropped 1 base, with 11 bases sitting between them. CDR3 size: 15 residues. Looked up from germline, CDR1 is MNHEY and CDR2 is SVGAGI. CDR3 in amino acids: CASSYLLAGSYEQYF. The CDR3, as DNA: TGTGCCAGCAGTTACTTACTAGCAGGATCCTACGAGCAGTACTTC.

The chain couples TRBV7-2 to TRBJ1-5; no firm D call. Trimming removed 1 base from V and 5 bases from J, with 9 bases in between. Looked up from germline, CDR1 is SGHTA and CDR2 is FQGNSA. The CDR3 spans 14 residues. Here the CDR3 DNA reads TGTGCCAGCAGCTTAGGACTTAACGATCAGCCCCAGCATTTT. It translates to CASSLGLNDQPQHF.

This chain joins TRBV28 and TRBJ1-5, with a weak D call TRBD1 (5 bases). CDR1 is MDHEN and CDR2 is SYDVKM in the germline V gene. The CDR3 loop spans 17 amino acids. The V end was cut by 5 bases, the J end by 0 bases, with 17 bases between. This CDR3 is CASSPSIGAISNQPQHF. In DNA form, the CDR3 reads TGTGCCAGCAGTCCAAGCATAGGGGCCATTAGCAATCAGCCCCAGCATTTT.

A single count supports this clone. The chain is built from TRBV2 and TRBJ1-4, with TRBD1 as a possible D gene (5 bases). V was trimmed by 5 bases and J by 0 bases, leaving 19 bases between them. Germline V gene sequence: CDR1 SNHLY, CDR2 FYNNEI. The CDR3 spans 18 residues. CDR3 sequence: CASSQNRGLQATNEKLFF. In DNA form, the CDR3 reads TGTGCCAGCAGTCAAAATCGGGGACTCCAAGCAACTAATGAAAAACTGTTTTTT.

This clone was seen once. This same CDR3 is encoded by further DNA sequences in the sample. The chain is built from TRBV7-8 and TRBJ1-1; tentative D call: TRBD1 (5 bases). This CDR3 has 14 residues. Germline V gene data show CDR1 as SGHVS and CDR2 as FQNEAQ. The V end was cut by 1 base, the J end by 0 bases, with 6 bases between. The CDR3 sequence: CASSLGQLNTEAFF. For the CDR3, the DNA is TGTGCCAGCAGCTTAGGACAGTTGAACACTGAAGCTTTCTTT.

The chain couples TRBV7-9 to TRBJ2-3; D remains ambiguous. CDR3 length: 14 amino acids. The germline V and J ends were trimmed by 2 bases and 4 bases, with 10 bases remaining between them. Looked up from germline, CDR1 is SEHNR and CDR2 is FQNEAQ (reference sequence). CDR3 DNA sequence: TGTGCCAGCAGCTTATCCGGTAATCCAGATACGCAGTATTTT. Translation gives CASSLSGNPDTQYF.

J is TRBJ1-5 and V is TRBV7-2; no definite D call. The germline gives CDR1 SGHTA, CDR2 FQGNSA. V was pared by 1 base and J by 5 bases, with 6 bases between. The CDR3 runs to 13 residues. CDR3 sequence: CASSLGYYQPQHF. The DNA of the CDR3 is TGTGCCAGCAGCTTAGGTTATTATCAGCCCCAGCATTTT.

This rearrangement joins TRBV28 to TRBJ2-1; TRBD1 matches at 7 bases. Germline CDR1 and CDR2: MDHEN and SYDVKM. The V and J ends lost 10 bases and 7 bases, in that order; junction bases with no gene match: 10. The CDR3 extends over 13 amino acids. The chain's CDR3 is CATHTGTVNEQFF. The CDR3 DNA reads as TGTGCCACCCATACCGGGACAGTGAATGAGCAGTTCTTC.

This sequence joins TRBV5-1 and TRBJ2-5; 10 bases map to TRBD1. V lost 7 bases to trimming and J lost 3 bases; unmatched junction nucleotides: 9. CDR3 length equals 15 residues. From germline, CDR1 is SGHRS and CDR2 YFSETQ. The CDR3 protein is CASLRIGTGEETQYF. The CDR3 DNA reads TGCGCCAGCCTTCGGATCGGGACAGGGGAAGAGACCCAGTACTTC.

The genes are TRBV7-2 and TRBJ2-5; 8 positions agree with TRBD2. Losses at the gene ends were 2 bases for V and 5 bases for J; bases not matched to a gene: 7. CDR3 length: 15 residues. Per germline, CDR1 SGHTA and CDR2 FQGNSA. The chain's CDR3 is CASSLIRGGRETQYF. CDR3 in DNA: TGTGCCAGCAGCTTAATCCGGGGGGGGCGGGAGACCCAGTACTTC. Supplemented by reference TRBV7-2 and TRBJ2-5, the full variable domain reads GAGVSQSPSNKVTEKGKDVELRCDPISGHTALYWYRQSLGQGLEFLIYFQGNSAPDKSGLPSDRFSAERTGGSVSTLTIQRTQQEDSAVYLCASSLIRGGRETQYFGPGTRLLVL.

A few counts support this clone. This chain links TRBV6-2 or TRBV6-3 with TRBJ2-7, with 7 positions matching TRBD2. V trimming: 4 bases; J trimming: 4 bases; junction bases outside the gene matches: 4. CDR1 and CDR2 (germline): MNHEY, SVGEGT. The CDR3 is 13 residues long. The CDR3 loop is CASSLASGYEQYF. CDR3 coding DNA: TGTGCCAGCAGTTTGGCTAGCGGATACGAGCAGTACTTC.

With respect to this clone: The same CDR3 arises from other DNA sequences in this sample as well. V gene TRBV9 combines with J gene TRBJ1-2, with 8 bases that match TRBD1. Germline CDR1 and CDR2: SGDLS and YYNGEE. V lost 2 bases to trimming and J lost 4 bases; unmatched junction nucleotides: 1. The CDR3 contains 13 residues. CDR3 protein: CASSVGQGYGYTF. CDR3 in DNA: TGTGCCAGCAGCGTTGGACAGGGCTATGGCTACACCTTC.

The rearrangement joins TRBV3-1 (or the pseudogene TRBV3-2) to TRBJ2-7; the match to TRBD2 covers 8 bases. CDR1 is LGHDT and CDR2 is YNNKEL in the germline V gene (reference sequence). CDR3 length: 18 amino acids. V lost 5 bases, J lost 4 bases, and 19 bases stayed unmatched. CDR3 nucleotides: TGTGCCAGCAGCGATTGGGAGGGACAAGCGGGAGAAAATTACGAGCAGTACTTC. This codes for CASSDWEGQAGENYEQYF.

The V gene is TRBV19, the J gene TRBJ1-6; D is uncertain. Trimming took 1 base from V and 10 from J, leaving 11 bases between them. This CDR3 is 14 amino acids long. CDR1 is LNHDA, CDR2 SQIVND, per germline (reference sequence). The CDR3 loop reads CASSIGLGESPLHF. The CDR3 bases are TGTGCCAGTAGTATAGGTCTCGGGGAATCACCCCTCCACTTT.

The chain links TRBV24-1 to TRBJ1-2; D not resolved. The V and J ends lost 9 bases and 2 bases respectively, with 9 bases between them. CDR1 and CDR2 from the germline V gene are KGHDR and SFDVKD. This CDR3 is built from 12 residues. The CDR3 nucleotides read TGTGCCACCGGAGGACGGAACTATGGCTACACCTTC. Translating it yields CATGGRNYGYTF.

The V call is TRBV11-1, the J call TRBJ2-5; no clear D gene. The CDR3 is made up of 12 amino acids. The V gene's germline CDR1 is SGHAT and CDR2 FQDESV (reference sequence). V lost 2 bases and J lost 5, with 6 bases in between. The CDR3: CASSLLAETQYF. In nucleotides, the CDR3 is TGTGCCAGCAGCTTACTTGCGGAGACCCAGTACTTC.

The rearrangement links TRBV3-1 (or the pseudogene TRBV3-2) to TRBJ1-1, with 8 nucleotides matching TRBD1. The V gene end was trimmed by 1 base and the J gene end by 0 bases; junction bases not matched to a gene: 7. CDR1 and CDR2 from the germline V gene are LGHDT and YNNKEL (reference sequence). CDR3 length: 17 amino acids. In DNA, the CDR3 is TGTGCCAGCAGCCAAGCCAGGGGGCGCGGTATGAACACTGAAGCTTTCTTT. It specifies CASSQARGRGMNTEAFF.